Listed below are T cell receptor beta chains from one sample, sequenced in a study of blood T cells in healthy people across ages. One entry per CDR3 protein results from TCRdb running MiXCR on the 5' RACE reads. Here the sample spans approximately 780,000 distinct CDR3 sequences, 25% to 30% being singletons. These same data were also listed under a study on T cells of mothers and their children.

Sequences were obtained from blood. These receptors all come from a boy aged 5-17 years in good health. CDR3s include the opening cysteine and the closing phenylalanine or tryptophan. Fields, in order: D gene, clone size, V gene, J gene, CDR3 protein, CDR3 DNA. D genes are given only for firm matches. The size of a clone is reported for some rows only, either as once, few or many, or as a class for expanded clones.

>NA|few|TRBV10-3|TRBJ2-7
CAISDGYEQYF
TGTGCCATCAGTGACGGGTACGAGCAGTACTTC
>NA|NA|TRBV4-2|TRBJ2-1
CASSQPPNSSYNEQFF
TGTGCCAGCAGCCAACCCCCTAACAGCTCCTACAATGAGCAGTTCTTC
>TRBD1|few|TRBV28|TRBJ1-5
CASSNRGGGQPQHF
TGTGCCAGCAGCAACAGGGGGGGAGGGCAGCCCCAGCATTTT
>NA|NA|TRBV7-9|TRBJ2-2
CASSLGEALPGELFF
TGTGCCAGCAGCTTGGGGGAGGCCCTACCCGGGGAGCTGTTTTTT
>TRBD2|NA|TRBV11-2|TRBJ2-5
CASSATSGVGTQYF
TGTGCCAGCAGCGCGACTAGCGGGGTTGGGACCCAGTACTTC
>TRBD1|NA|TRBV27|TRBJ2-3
CASSLLGQGTDTQYF
TGTGCCAGCAGTTTACTGGGACAGGGCACAGATACGCAGTATTTT
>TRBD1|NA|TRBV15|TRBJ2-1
CATSYRDRSYNEQFF
TGTGCCACCAGCTACCGGGACAGGTCCTACAATGAGCAGTTCTTC
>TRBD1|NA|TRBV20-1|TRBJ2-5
CSAPGGVTGGTQYF
TGCAGTGCTCCCGGAGGGGTAACAGGGGGGACACAGTACTTC
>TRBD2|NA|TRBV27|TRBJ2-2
CASSPSGTSTGELFF
TGTGCCAGCAGTCCATCCGGGACTAGTACCGGGGAGCTGTTTTTT
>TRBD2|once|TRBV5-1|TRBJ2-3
CASSSIGGADTQYF
TGCGCCAGCTCATCTATTGGGGGGGCAGATACGCAGTATTTT
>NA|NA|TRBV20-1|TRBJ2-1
CSARPTGTAGGYNEQFF
TGCAGTGCTAGACCCACAGGGACAGCCGGGGGCTACAATGAGCAGTTCTTC
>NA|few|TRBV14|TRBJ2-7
CASSQGLAAHEQYF
TGTGCCAGCAGCCAAGGGTTAGCGGCCCACGAGCAGTACTTC
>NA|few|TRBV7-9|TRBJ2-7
CTSSRTEVDEQYF
TGTACCAGCAGCCGGACAGAAGTTGACGAGCAGTACTTC
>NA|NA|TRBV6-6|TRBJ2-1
CASSYYSGAEQFF
TGTGCCAGCAGTTACTACAGCGGCGCTGAGCAGTTCTTC
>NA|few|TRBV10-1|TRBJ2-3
CASSLPGSPGTQYF
TGCGCCAGCAGTCTCCCTGGGAGTCCAGGTACGCAGTATTTT
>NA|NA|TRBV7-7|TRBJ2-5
CASSHLGGPPETQYF
TGTGCTAGCAGTCACCTGGGGGGGCCCCCAGAGACCCAGTACTTC
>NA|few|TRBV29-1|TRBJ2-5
CSVAGSQETQYF
TGCAGCGTTGCTGGGAGTCAAGAGACCCAGTACTTC
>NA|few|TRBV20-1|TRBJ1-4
CSARGIEKLFF
TGCAGTGCTAGAGGAATAGAAAAACTGTTTTTT
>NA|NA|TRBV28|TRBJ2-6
CASSFRLYSSGANVLTF
TGTGCCAGCAGTTTCAGGCTCTACTCCTCTGGGGCCAACGTCCTGACTTTC
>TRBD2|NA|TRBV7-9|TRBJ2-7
CAVPSGGYEQYF
TGTGCCGTCCCTAGCGGGGGGTACGAGCAGTACTTC
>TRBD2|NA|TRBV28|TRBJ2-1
CASRKRGGSLNEQFF
TGTGCCAGCCGTAAGCGGGGGGGCTCACTCAATGAGCAGTTCTTC
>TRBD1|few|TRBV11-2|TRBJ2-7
CASSLDRGTVYEQYF
TGTGCCAGCAGCTTAGATCGTGGGACAGTGTACGAGCAGTACTTC
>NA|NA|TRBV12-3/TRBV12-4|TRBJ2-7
CASSLLVGWYEQYF
TGTGCCAGCAGTTTGCTCGTAGGTTGGTACGAGCAGTACTTC
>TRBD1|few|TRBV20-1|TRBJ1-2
CSAPQGDPQGARGYTF
TGCAGTGCCCCTCAAGGGGACCCACAGGGGGCGCGGGGCTACACCTTC
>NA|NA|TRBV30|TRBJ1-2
CAWSPGQPYGYTF
TGTGCCTGGAGTCCCGGACAGCCTTATGGCTACACCTTC
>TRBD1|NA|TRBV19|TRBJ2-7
CATSDRVDSEQYF
TGTGCCACCTCGGACAGGGTGGACTCCGAGCAGTACTTC
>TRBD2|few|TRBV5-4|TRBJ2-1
CASSAGLAVDLNNEQFF
TGTGCCAGCAGCGCAGGACTAGCGGTTGATTTGAACAATGAGCAGTTCTTC
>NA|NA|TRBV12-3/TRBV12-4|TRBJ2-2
CASSLAGPGTGELFF
TGTGCCAGCAGTTTAGCGGGGCCAGGCACCGGGGAGCTGTTTTTT
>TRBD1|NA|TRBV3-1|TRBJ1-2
CASNAGTGEIGYTF
TGTGCCAGCAACGCGGGGACAGGGGAAATCGGCTACACCTTC
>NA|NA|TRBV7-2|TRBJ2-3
CASSRDSSGTTDTQYF
TGTGCCAGCAGCCGGGACAGTAGCGGGACCACAGATACGCAGTATTTT
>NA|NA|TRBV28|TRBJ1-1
CASSLIEPNTEAFF
TGTGCCAGCAGTTTAATAGAGCCGAACACTGAAGCTTTCTTT
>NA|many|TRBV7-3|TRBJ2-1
CASSLAPRGEQFF
TGTGCCAGCAGCTTAGCCCCCCGAGGTGAGCAGTTCTTC
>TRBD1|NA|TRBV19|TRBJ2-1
CATNPRTGEGNEQFF
TGTGCCACGAACCCACGGACAGGGGAAGGCAATGAGCAGTTCTTC
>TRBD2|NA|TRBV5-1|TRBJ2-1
CASSPRGTNEQFF
TGCGCCAGCAGCCCGCGGGGGACCAATGAGCAGTTCTTC
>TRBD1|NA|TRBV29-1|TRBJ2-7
CSVGTGGSYEQYF
TGCAGCGTCGGGACAGGGGGCTCCTACGAGCAGTACTTC
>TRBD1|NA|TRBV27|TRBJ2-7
CASSTTGGAHEQYF
TGTGCCAGCAGTACGACAGGGGGCGCGCACGAGCAGTACTTC
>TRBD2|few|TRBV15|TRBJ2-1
CATSRDGGTSINEQFF
TGTGCCACCAGCAGAGATGGGGGGACTAGCATTAATGAGCAGTTCTTC
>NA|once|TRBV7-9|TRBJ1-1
CASSSPQREINTEAFF
TGTGCCAGCAGCTCCCCCCAGCGGGAAATAAACACTGAAGCTTTCTTT
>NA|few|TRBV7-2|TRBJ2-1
CASSSDYREQFF
TGTGCCAGCAGCTCGGACTACCGGGAGCAGTTCTTC
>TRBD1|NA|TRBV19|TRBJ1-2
CASSIKGGQGRNYGYTF
TGTGCCAGTAGTATAAAAGGGGGACAGGGGCGCAACTATGGCTACACCTTC
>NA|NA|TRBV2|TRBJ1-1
CASRWGGEAFF
TGTGCCAGCAGGTGGGGAGGTGAAGCTTTCTTT
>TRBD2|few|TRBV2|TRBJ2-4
CASRSGAGGIQYF
TGTGCCAGCAGATCGGGGGCGGGAGGCATTCAGTACTTC
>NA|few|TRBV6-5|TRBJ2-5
CASSQGGKTQYF
TGTGCCAGCAGTCAGGGTGGAAAGACCCAGTACTTC
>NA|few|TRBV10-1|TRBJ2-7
CASSQQDSPYEQYF
TGCGCCAGCAGTCAGCAGGACAGCCCCTACGAGCAGTACTTC
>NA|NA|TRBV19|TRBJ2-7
CASTPDGGGVGYEQYF
TGTGCCAGTACCCCGGACGGAGGGGGCGTAGGCTACGAGCAGTACTTC
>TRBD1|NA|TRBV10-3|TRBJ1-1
CAISETGQGNTEAFF
TGTGCCATCAGTGAAACGGGACAGGGGAACACTGAAGCTTTCTTT
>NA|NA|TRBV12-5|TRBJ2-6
CASGLARPWGVVSSGANVLTF
TGTGCTAGTGGTTTGGCCCGCCCCTGGGGGGTCGTGAGCTCTGGGGCCAACGTCCTGACTTTC